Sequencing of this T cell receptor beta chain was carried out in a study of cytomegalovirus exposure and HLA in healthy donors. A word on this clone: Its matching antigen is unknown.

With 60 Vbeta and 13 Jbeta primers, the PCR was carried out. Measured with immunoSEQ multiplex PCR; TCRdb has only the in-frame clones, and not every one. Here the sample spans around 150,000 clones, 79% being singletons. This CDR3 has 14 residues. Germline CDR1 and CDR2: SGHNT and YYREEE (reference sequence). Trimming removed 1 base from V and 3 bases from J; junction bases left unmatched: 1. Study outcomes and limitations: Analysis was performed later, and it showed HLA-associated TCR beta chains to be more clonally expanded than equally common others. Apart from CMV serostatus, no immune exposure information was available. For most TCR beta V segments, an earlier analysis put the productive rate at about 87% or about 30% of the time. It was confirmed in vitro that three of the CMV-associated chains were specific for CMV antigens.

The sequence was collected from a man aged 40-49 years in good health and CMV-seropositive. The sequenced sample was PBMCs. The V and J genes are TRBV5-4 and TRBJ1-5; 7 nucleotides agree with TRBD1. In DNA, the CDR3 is TGTGCCAGCAGCTTGACAGGGGTCAATCAGCCCCAGCATTTT. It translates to CASSLTGVNQPQHF.